This TCR beta chain originates from a study of CD8+ T cells in alopecia areata. CDR3 size: 15 residues. Germline V gene lookup returns CDR1 SGHTA and CDR2 FQGNSA. V lost 3 bases and J lost 0, with 9 bases in between. Sequencing relied on a cDNA template that was reverse transcribed from extracted RNA. Method: immunoSEQ multiplex PCR; TCRdb's copy keeps in-frame clones and lacks some. The sample holds hundreds of thousands of clones, roughly 64% seen once. Documented treatment: oral pan-JAK inhibitor, 5-10 mg twice daily. As part of sample collection, lesional scalp punch biopsies and peripheral blood were taken from alopecia areata patients.

The V and J genes are TRBV7-2 and TRBJ1-3; no clear D. Sequences were derived from CD4+ T cells sorted from blood, sampled at week 24, from a patient treated with tofacitinib. This clonotype was obtained from a human donor with alopecia areata. The CDR3 here is CASSFPRVSGNTIYF. CDR3 bases: TGTGCCAGCAGCTTCCCGAGGGTCTCTGGAAACACCATATATTTT.